Given below is one T cell receptor (beta chain) in context. Its antigen remains unidentified. V was trimmed by 4 bases and J by 1 base, leaving 15 bases between them. Germline lookup yields CDR1 SGHRS and CDR2 YFSETQ. The CDR3 spans 15 residues. Every patient relapsed after autologous stem cell transplantation, and brentuximab vedotin exposure varied. TCRdb's table, derived via immunoSEQ multiplex PCR, lists solely in-frame clones and lacks some. The sample contains about 26,000 clones, around two thirds of which appear only once. These data come from a study of PD-1 blockade in classical Hodgkin lymphoma. Study observations and caveats: Compared with healthy donors, newly diagnosed patients reportedly showed lower baseline TCR diversity.

The material sequenced was peripheral blood mononuclear cells (PBMCs), taken before the second cycle of nivolumab. This receptor was taken from a human donor with classical Hodgkin lymphoma. The chain couples TRBV5-1 to TRBJ2-7; a possible D gene is TRBD2 (5 bases). In DNA, the CDR3 is TGCGCCAGCAGCCTTGGACTTATAGTGTCCTACGAGCAGTACTTC. Residues: CASSLGLIVSYEQYF.